The clone carrying this TCR beta chain was counted many times. Its antigen is unidentified. This CDR3 region has 14 residues. The V gene's germline CDR1 is LGHNA and CDR2 YNFKEQ. V lost 2 bases to trimming and J lost 12 bases, with 17 bases between them. These data are taken from a study of response to subunit inactivated influenza vaccine. General study results and limits: After each seasonal influenza vaccination, few new T cells are recruited, the authors suggested.

TCRdb recomputed calls from the RT-PCR reads with MiXCR, one row per CDR3 protein. The sample yields roughly 180,000 distinct CDR3 sequences, around 8.8% seen once. This sequence was found in a man aged 45-65 years who received an inactivated influenza vaccine. The V and J genes are TRBV4-2 and TRBJ2-1; D tentatively reads TRBD1 or TRBD2 (5 bases each). The source material was non-naive T cells sorted from PBMCs, sampled on the day of vaccination. DNA of the CDR3: TGTGCCAGCAGCCAAAAGGGGAGAGGGGACGCGCAGTTCTTC. Translated: CASSQKGRGDAQFF.